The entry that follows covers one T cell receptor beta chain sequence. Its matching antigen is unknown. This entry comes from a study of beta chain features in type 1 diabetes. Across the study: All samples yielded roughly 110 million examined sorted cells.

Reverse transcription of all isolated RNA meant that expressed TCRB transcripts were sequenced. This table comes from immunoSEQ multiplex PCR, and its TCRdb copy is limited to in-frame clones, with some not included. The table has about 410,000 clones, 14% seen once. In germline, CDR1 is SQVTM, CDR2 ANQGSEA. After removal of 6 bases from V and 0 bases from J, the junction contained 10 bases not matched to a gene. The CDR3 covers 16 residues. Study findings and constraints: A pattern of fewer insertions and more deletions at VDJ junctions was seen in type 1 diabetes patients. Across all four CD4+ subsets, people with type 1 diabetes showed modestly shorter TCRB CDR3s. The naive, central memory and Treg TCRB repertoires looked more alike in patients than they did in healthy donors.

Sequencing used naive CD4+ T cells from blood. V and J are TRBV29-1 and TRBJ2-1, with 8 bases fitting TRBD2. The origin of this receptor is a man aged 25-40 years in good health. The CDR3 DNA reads TGCAGCGTGGCAAGCAGCGGGGGAACCTCCTACAATGAGCAGTTCTTC. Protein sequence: CSVASSGGTSYNEQFF.